This T cell receptor (beta chain) originates from a study of CD8+CD57+ T cells in acquired aplastic anemia. Whole-study context: Recorded DNA amounts for sorted CD4+ and CD8+ cells had an average of about 3 ug. General study findings and limits: Overlapping CD8+ CDR3 repertoires of patients and controls contained some 27 shared sequences.

Genomic DNA, the template, was used for profiling of the TCR beta VDJ and CDR3. MiXCR was run by TCRdb on the reads, yielding one entry per CDR3 protein. There are 450,000 to 550,000 distinct CDR3 sequences in the sample; around 30% occur only once, and around 0.82% lies in the top ten. For sequencing, patients were chosen who had shown expansion of CD8+CD57+ cells by flow cytometry. Germline CDR1 LNHDA, CDR2 SQIVND (reference sequence). The CDR3 loop spans 15 amino acids. V shed 3 bases and J 14 bases; nucleotides not matched to a gene: 11. This clonotype came up many times. Its antigen is unknown. The chain carries TRBV19 and TRBJ1-6; the match to TRBD1 covers 9 bases. Sequencing input: sorted CD4+, CD8+, or CD8+CD57+ T cells (not recorded which) from PBMCs. The TCR originated in a human donor with aplastic anemia. The CDR3 reads CASSIGTGPLVSLHF. In DNA, the CDR3 is TGTGCCAGTAGTATTGGGACAGGGCCCTTAGTGTCCCTCCACTTT.